The T cell receptor beta chain described here comes from a study of cytomegalovirus exposure and HLA in healthy donors. Study results and caveats: A cluster of highly shared sequence variants was likely a sequencing artifact. Overall, around 150 TCR beta chains were annotated as cytomegalovirus-associated. In a later analysis, CMV-associated beta chains were mostly HLA-associated, it appeared.

Primers included in the PCR were 60 Vbeta and 13 Jbeta primers. As processed by the authors: It was a later analysis that counted 79 million or so unique TCR beta chains, of which approximately 11 million were shared. Sequencing used immunoSEQ multiplex PCR; TCRdb keeps in-frame clones, though not all of them. V, J and clone size were drawn from that table, and D and trimming were deduced from the DNA. The profile shows 90,000 to 130,000 clones, 74% of them singletons. The CDR3 is 13 amino acids. Germline V gene lookup returns CDR1 MNHNS and CDR2 SASEGT. With 6 bases removed from V and 5 bases from J, the gap between germline ends came to 10 bases. This clone came up a few times. Its cognate antigen is unknown.

Sequenced sample: PBMCs. This clonotype was sampled from a man aged 25-45 years in good health and CMV-seropositive. This chain joins TRBV6-1 and TRBJ1-4, with a weak D call TRBD1 (5 bases). The CDR3 DNA reads as TGTGCCAGCAGGCGGGACGAGAATGAAAAACTGTTTTTT. Translation: CASRRDENEKLFF.